The 32 T cell receptor beta chains reported below all come from one sample, sequenced in a study of blood T cell dynamics during melanoma immunotherapy. Time point: week 3, after first cycle of checkpoint inhibitor. Sequencing used immunoSEQ multiplex PCR; TCRdb keeps in-frame clones, though not all of them. The sample yields about 7,000 clones, 85% seen once. The input for sequencing was blood, taken from a patient treated with checkpoint blockade. These receptors were collected from a human donor with melanoma. Some clones in this sample may be carry-over from other donors' samples.

This rearrangement joins TRBV2 to TRBJ1-6; 7 positions match TRBD1. Germline loops: CDR1 SNHLY, CDR2 FYNNEI. The CDR3 loop spans 13 amino acids. J gave up 9 bases and V 5 bases, and 4 bases lay outside the gene matches. The chain's CDR3 is CASSRDSPSPLHF. CDR3 DNA: TGTGCCAGCAGTCGGGACAGCCCTTCACCCCTCCACTTT.

V and J are TRBV5-8 and TRBJ2-7; unclear D gene. This CDR3 has 12 amino acids. Trimming stripped 1 base from V and 0 bases from J, with 2 bases between. The germline CDR1 and CDR2 sequences are SGHTS and YDEGEE. The CDR3 DNA reads TGTGCCAGCAGCTTGAGCTCCTACGAGCAGTACTTC. Protein sequence: CASSLSSYEQYF.

On this clone: Mismatch with germline at one junction end may stem from a read error. This chain links TRBV9 with TRBJ2-1; D remains unclear. CDR1 and CDR2 (germline): SGDLS, YYNGEE. The length of the CDR3 is 8 residues. CDR3 nucleotides: TGTGCCAGCAGCGTACTGGTCTTC. This sequence encodes CASSVLVF.

The CDR3 spells CASSRANGLYGYTF. For the CDR3, the DNA is TGCGCCAGCAGCCGCGCCAATGGGCTCTATGGCTACACCTTC. The V gene is TRBV4-1, the J gene TRBJ1-2; D is uncertain. The CDR3 length is 14 residues. V was cut by 4 bases and J by 4 bases, with 13 bases left in between. Germline assignment: CDR1 MGHRA and CDR2 YSYEKL.

The V call is TRBV4-3, the J call TRBJ2-7, with 8 bases matching TRBD1. Per germline, CDR1 LGHNA and CDR2 YSLEER. The CDR3 covers 11 residues. V trimming: 6 bases; J trimming: 12 bases; junction bases outside the gene matches: 7. In nucleotides, the CDR3 is TGCGCCAGCAGGTACGGGACAGGCCTGTACTTC. Amino acid sequence: CASRYGTGLYF.

V and J are TRBV6-6 and TRBJ2-3; D is unclear. This CDR3 is 11 amino acids long. Trimming removed 4 bases at V and 6 bases at J, with 5 bases between. Germline V gives CDR1 MNHNY, CDR2 SVGAGI (reference sequence). The DNA of the CDR3 is TGTGCCAGCAGTTCCTTCGATACGCAGTATTTT. Protein product: CASSSFDTQYF.

The chain links TRBV6-5 to TRBJ2-7; 10 bases match TRBD2. The CDR3 is made up of 13 amino acids. Germline trimming cut 5 bases from V and 12 bases from J; bases unmatched to any gene: 10. Germline V gene sequence: CDR1 MNHEY, CDR2 SVGAGI. CDR3 protein: CASSEAGGIPPYF. The CDR3 nucleotides read TGTGCCAGCAGTGAAGCGGGGGGGATCCCCCCGTACTTC.

The chain recombines TRBV7-2 with TRBJ2-7; tentative D call: TRBD2 (6 bases). Germline V lookup: CDR1 SGHTA, CDR2 FQGNSA. The CDR3 runs to 15 residues. The V end was cut by 5 bases, the J end by 2 bases, with 16 bases between. The CDR3 sequence is CASSPDGRKTYEQYF. CDR3 bases: TGTGCCAGCAGCCCGGACGGGAGAAAGACCTACGAGCAGTACTTC.

This chain uses TRBV7-6 with TRBJ2-1; D may be TRBD2 (5 bases). The ends were cut back, 5 bases at V and 5 bases at J, with 13 bases in the middle. Germline V lookup: CDR1 SGHVS, CDR2 FNYEAQ. This CDR3 has 14 amino acids. DNA for the CDR3: TGTGCCAGCAGCCCCGCTCGGGGTCACAATGAGCAGTTCTTC. As protein: CASSPARGHNEQFF.

The chain joins TRBV18 to TRBJ2-1; 11 bases align to TRBD1. The V segment lost 4 bases and the J segment 4 bases; nucleotides outside the gene matches: 9. CDR1 and CDR2 (germline): KGHSH, LQKENI. This CDR3 is built from 17 residues. The CDR3 here is CASSRTGTGGSYNEQFF. CDR3 coding DNA: TGTGCCAGCTCACGTACCGGGACAGGGGGATCATACAATGAGCAGTTCTTC.

This chain joins TRBV18 and TRBJ2-5; tentative D call: TRBD1 (6 bases). V lost 0 bases and J lost 2, with 16 bases in between. CDR1 and CDR2 from the germline V gene are KGHSH and LQKENI. CDR3 length: 17 residues. CDR3 sequence (DNA): TGTGCCAGCTCACCACCTAGTGTTGGGGGCGGTCAAGAGACCCAGTACTTC. It specifies CASSPPSVGGGQETQYF.

The chain recombines TRBV7-6 with TRBJ1-1; D is ambiguous. Germline loops: CDR1 SGHVS, CDR2 FNYEAQ. The CDR3 has 15 amino acids. The V end lost 1 base, the J end lost 1 base, and 10 bases lay between the germline ends. The CDR3 DNA reads TGTGCCAGCAGCTTAGTGGATGTATCGAACACTGAAGCTTTCTTT. Its translation is CASSLVDVSNTEAFF.

The chain joins TRBV2 to TRBJ2-3; no clear D. V was cut by 4 bases and J by 3 bases, with 8 bases left in between. The CDR3 sequence is 13 residues long. The germline gives CDR1 SNHLY, CDR2 FYNNEI. CDR3 sequence reads: CASSVLRTDTQYF. The CDR3 DNA follows: TGTGCCAGCAGTGTTTTGAGGACAGATACGCAGTATTTT.

This chain links TRBV11-2 with TRBJ2-5; D tentatively reads TRBD1 or TRBD2 (5 bases each). Germline CDR1 and CDR2: SGHAT and FQNNGV. Between the trimmed V and J ends, which lost 0 bases and 2 bases, there was a span of 13 bases. This CDR3 region has 16 residues. The CDR3 DNA follows: TGTGCCAGCAGCTTAGATCTCGGGGCAGTTCAAGAGACCCAGTACTTC. The encoded protein is CASSLDLGAVQETQYF.

The chain has TRBV27 and TRBJ1-5, with D hard to call. The CDR3 is 15 residues long. The V and J ends lost 6 bases and 9 bases respectively, with 21 bases between them. In germline, CDR1 is MNHEY, CDR2 SMNVEV (reference sequence). CDR3 DNA: TGTGCCAGCAGACCTGCCCGGGCCACCCGGATGCCCCAGCATTTT. This codes for CASRPARATRMPQHF.

The chain uses TRBV5-6 and TRBJ2-7; D is unresolved. V was trimmed by 4 bases and J by 1 base, leaving 3 bases between them. Germline V lookup: CDR1 SGHDT, CDR2 YYEEEE. The length of the CDR3 is 11 residues. CDR3 residues: CASSNSYEQYF. The CDR3 region has the DNA TGTGCCAGCAGCAATTCCTACGAGCAGTACTTC.

The V call is TRBV15, the J call TRBJ2-7; a possible D gene is TRBD1 (6 bases). V was trimmed by 0 bases and J by 0 bases, leaving 9 bases between them. The CDR3 has 15 residues. Germline CDR1 LNHNV, CDR2 YYDKDF (reference sequence). CDR3 coding DNA: TGTGCCACCAGCAGAGAACAGGGTGGCTCCTACGAGCAGTACTTC. Translated: CATSREQGGSYEQYF.

The chain combines TRBV6-1 with TRBJ2-2; 7 positions agree with TRBD1. The CDR3 is made up of 15 amino acids. J gave up 5 bases and V 5 bases, and 8 bases lay outside the gene matches. Germline V CDR1 and CDR2: MNHNS, SASEGT. The CDR3 sequence: CASSPYRGGTGELFF. As DNA, the CDR3 is TGTGCCAGCAGTCCTTACAGGGGCGGGACCGGGGAGCTGTTTTTT.

This sequence joins TRBV9 and TRBJ1-2; possible D gene TRBD1, 5 bases. The germline gives CDR1 SGDLS, CDR2 YYNGEE. This CDR3 is built from 13 residues. The ends were cut back, 1 base at V and 7 bases at J, with 11 bases in the middle. This chain's CDR3 is CASSVNGAAGYTF. CDR3 sequence (DNA): TGTGCCAGCAGCGTAAACGGGGCGGCTGGCTACACCTTC.

The J gene is TRBJ2-4, the V gene TRBV29-1, with D uncertain. The ends were cut back, 1 base at V and 7 bases at J, with 11 bases in the middle. The CDR3 is 13 amino acids. Germline loops: CDR1 SQVTM, CDR2 ANQGSEA. The CDR3 DNA follows: TGCAGCGTTGAAGGGGTAGGTCGCAACATTCAGTACTTC. Amino acids: CSVEGVGRNIQYF. The whole variable domain, remainder taken from reference TRBV29-1 and TRBJ2-4, is SAVISQKPSRDICQRGTSLTIQCQVDSQVTMMFWYRQQPGQSLTLIATANQGSEATYESGFVIDKFPISRPNLTFSTLTVSNMSPEDSSIYLCSVEGVGRNIQYFGAGTRLSVL.

The rearrangement joins TRBV9 to TRBJ2-7; D gene unclear. Trimming cost V 0 bases and J 1 base, with 8 bases left between them. The length of the CDR3 is 14 residues. In germline, CDR1 is SGDLS, CDR2 YYNGEE. In nucleotides, the CDR3 is TGTGCCAGCAGCGTAGCTATAGGGTCCTACGAGCAGTACTTC. This encodes CASSVAIGSYEQYF.

This clone was seen only a few times. V gene TRBV2 combines with J gene TRBJ1-6; maybe TRBD1 (5 bases). Germline CDR1 is SNHLY and CDR2 is FYNNEI. This CDR3 region has 14 residues. The V gene lost 1 base and the J gene lost 8 bases, with 9 bases spanning the gap. CDR3 residues: CASSEGWGDSPLHF. In DNA, the CDR3 is TGTGCCAGCAGTGAAGGGTGGGGGGATTCACCCCTCCACTTT.

The V and J genes are TRBV11-2 and TRBJ2-3; 7 nucleotides line up with TRBD2. CDR1 and CDR2 (germline): SGHAT, FQNNGV. The CDR3 has 15 amino acids. With V trimmed by 5 bases and J by 6 bases, 11 bases remained unmatched. CDR3 residues: CASSPVVGGGDTQYF. CDR3 bases: TGTGCCAGCAGCCCCGTAGTGGGGGGGGGTGATACGCAGTATTTT.

The gene calls are TRBV30 and TRBJ2-1; TRBD1 matches at 9 bases. Germline V gene sequence: CDR1 GTSNPN, CDR2 SVGIG (reference sequence). The CDR3 sequence is 14 residues long. The CDR3 region has the DNA TGTGTCCTGGAGTCCCGGGACAGGGCGAATGAGCAGTTCTTC. Its translation: CVLESRDRANEQFF.

The chain combines TRBV9 with TRBJ2-3, with D tentatively TRBD1 (6 bases). There are 15 residues in the CDR3. Trimming stripped 1 base from V and 4 bases from J, with 13 bases between. Germline values: CDR1 SGDLS, CDR2 YYNGEE. CDR3 residues: CASSVYERGSDTQYF. CDR3 nucleotides: TGTGCCAGCAGCGTATATGAGAGGGGGTCAGATACGCAGTATTTT.

The chain combines TRBV10-2 with TRBJ2-7; 10 bases are a match to TRBD1. The CDR3 has 13 residues. J was trimmed by 7 bases and V by 10 bases; bases with no gene match: 10. Germline CDR1 reads WSHSY; CDR2 reads SAAADI. CDR3 coding DNA: TGCGCCACCAAAGGGGGGACAGGGGCTGAGCAGTACTTC. It encodes CATKGGTGAEQYF.

This chain joins TRBV6-1 and TRBJ2-5, with D possibly being TRBD2 (8 bases). Trimming shortened V by 6 bases and J by 3 bases, and 14 bases separated the two germline ends. The CDR3 extends over 14 amino acids. Germline V gene lookup returns CDR1 MNHNS and CDR2 SASEGT. This chain's CDR3 is CASSGGGQKETQYF. In DNA form, the CDR3 reads TGTGCCAGCAGCGGGGGGGGACAGAAAGAGACCCAGTACTTC.

This chain uses TRBV6-1 with TRBJ1-2; D is ambiguous. CDR3 length: 15 residues. Germline values: CDR1 MNHNS, CDR2 SASEGT. The germline V and J ends were trimmed by 1 base and 4 bases, with 13 bases remaining between them. Here the CDR3 reads CASSEDEGLGYGYTF. The CDR3, as DNA: TGTGCCAGCAGTGAAGATGAGGGTTTGGGCTATGGCTACACCTTC.

V usage is TRBV29-1 and J usage is TRBJ1-4, with TRBD1 as a possible D gene (5 bases). V was cut by 4 bases and J by 3 bases, with 18 bases left in between. Germline V gene data show CDR1 as SQVTM and CDR2 as ANQGSEA. CDR3 length equals 16 residues. The CDR3 loop is CSVGLGAVRANEKLFF. The CDR3 DNA follows: TGCAGCGTTGGTTTAGGGGCCGTACGGGCTAATGAAAAACTGTTTTTT.

CDR3 loop: CASSLGLAVYEQYF. The CDR3 DNA sequence: TGTGCCAGCAGTTTAGGACTTGCCGTATACGAGCAGTACTTC. The chain links TRBV27 to TRBJ2-7; D may be TRBD2 (5 bases). The V gene's germline CDR1 is MNHEY and CDR2 SMNVEV (reference sequence). The CDR3 totals 14 residues. V was cut by 2 bases and J by 4 bases, with 12 bases left in between.

Points on this clone: Germline and junction disagree at one end, which may indicate a read error. The chain recombines TRBV5-1 with TRBJ2-7; D uncertain. The CDR3 contains 12 residues. Germline-derived CDR1 and CDR2 are SGHRS and YFSETQ. CDR3 amino acids: CASSLSSYEQYF. CDR3 nucleotide sequence: TGTGCCAGCAGCTTGAGCTCCTACGAGCAGTACTTC.

The V call is TRBV5-1, the J call TRBJ2-1, with 15 bases aligning to TRBD2. V lost 4 bases, J lost 9 bases, and 11 bases stayed unmatched. The CDR3 is 17 amino acids. Germline assignment: CDR1 SGHRS and CDR2 YFSETQ. The CDR3 loop is CASSPRTSGGVSSEQFF. CDR3 nucleotide sequence: TGCGCCAGCAGCCCGCGGACTAGCGGGGGGGTTTCCAGTGAGCAGTTCTTC.